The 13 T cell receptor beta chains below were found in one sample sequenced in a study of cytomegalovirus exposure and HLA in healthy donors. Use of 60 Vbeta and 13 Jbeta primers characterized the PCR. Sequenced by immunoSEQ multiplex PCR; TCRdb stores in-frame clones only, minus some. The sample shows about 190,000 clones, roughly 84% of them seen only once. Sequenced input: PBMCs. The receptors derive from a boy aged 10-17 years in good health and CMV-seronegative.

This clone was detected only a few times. The CDR3 DNA reads as TGTGCCAGCTCGGGGACTGCTGATGGTGGCTACACCTTC. Residues: CASSGTADGGYTF. The V and J genes are TRBV9 and TRBJ1-2, with a tentative D call TRBD1 (5 bases). The germline CDR1 and CDR2 sequences are SGDLS and YYNGEE. The CDR3 runs 13 residues. V lost 7 bases and J 7 bases, leaving 17 bases between the germline ends.

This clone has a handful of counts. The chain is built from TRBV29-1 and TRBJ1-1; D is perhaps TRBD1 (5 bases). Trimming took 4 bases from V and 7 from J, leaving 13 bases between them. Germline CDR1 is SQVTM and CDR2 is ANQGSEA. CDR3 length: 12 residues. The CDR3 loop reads CSVGAGLDEAFF. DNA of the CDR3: TGCAGCGTTGGGGCAGGGCTGGATGAAGCTTTCTTT.

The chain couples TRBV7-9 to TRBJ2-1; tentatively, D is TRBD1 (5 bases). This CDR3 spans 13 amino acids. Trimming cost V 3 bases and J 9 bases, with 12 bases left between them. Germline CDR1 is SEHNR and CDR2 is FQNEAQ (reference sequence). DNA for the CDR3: TGTGCCAGCAGCTTTATAGGGGCGAGTGAGCAGTTCTTC. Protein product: CASSFIGASEQFF.

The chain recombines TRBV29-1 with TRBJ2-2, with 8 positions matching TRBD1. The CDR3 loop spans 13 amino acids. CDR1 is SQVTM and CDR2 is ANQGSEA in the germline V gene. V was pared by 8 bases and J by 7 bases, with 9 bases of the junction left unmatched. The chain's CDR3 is CSTYGTGYGELFF. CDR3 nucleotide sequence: TGCAGCACCTACGGGACAGGTTACGGGGAGCTGTTTTTT.

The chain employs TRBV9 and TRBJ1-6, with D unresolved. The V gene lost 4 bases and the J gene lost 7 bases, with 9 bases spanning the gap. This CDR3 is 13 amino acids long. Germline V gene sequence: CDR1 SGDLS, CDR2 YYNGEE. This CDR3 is CASSLGVNSPLHF. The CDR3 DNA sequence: TGTGCCAGCAGCCTCGGGGTGAATTCACCCCTCCACTTT.

The CDR3 sequence: CASSYGGRSGEAFF. Here the CDR3 DNA reads TGTGCCAGCAGTTACGGGGGCAGGTCGGGTGAAGCTTTCTTT. This rearrangement joins TRBV6-5 to TRBJ1-1; D may be TRBD1 (6 bases). CDR1 and CDR2 from the germline V gene are MNHEY and SVGAGI. V was pared by 2 bases and J by 7 bases, with 14 bases between. The CDR3 consists of 14 residues.

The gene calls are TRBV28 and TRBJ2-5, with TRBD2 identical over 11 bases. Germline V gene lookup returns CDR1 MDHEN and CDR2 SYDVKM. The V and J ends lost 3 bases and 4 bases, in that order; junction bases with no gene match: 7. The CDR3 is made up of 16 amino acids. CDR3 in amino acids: CASSFIAGGPTETQYF. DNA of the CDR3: TGTGCCAGCAGTTTCATAGCGGGAGGGCCGACAGAGACCCAGTACTTC.

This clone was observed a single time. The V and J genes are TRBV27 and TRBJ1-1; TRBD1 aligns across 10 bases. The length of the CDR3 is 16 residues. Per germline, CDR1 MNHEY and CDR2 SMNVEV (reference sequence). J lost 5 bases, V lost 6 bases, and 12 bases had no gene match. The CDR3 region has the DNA TGTGCCAGCAGCCGGAGTTGGACAGGGGGAGGTACTGAAGCTTTCTTT. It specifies CASSRSWTGGGTEAFF.

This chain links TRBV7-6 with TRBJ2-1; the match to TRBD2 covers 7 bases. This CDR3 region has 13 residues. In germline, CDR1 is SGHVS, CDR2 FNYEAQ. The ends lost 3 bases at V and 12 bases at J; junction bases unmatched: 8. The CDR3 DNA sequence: TGTGCCAGCAGCTTGCAGGGCGGGGGAGGGCAGTTCTTC. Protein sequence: CASSLQGGGGQFF.

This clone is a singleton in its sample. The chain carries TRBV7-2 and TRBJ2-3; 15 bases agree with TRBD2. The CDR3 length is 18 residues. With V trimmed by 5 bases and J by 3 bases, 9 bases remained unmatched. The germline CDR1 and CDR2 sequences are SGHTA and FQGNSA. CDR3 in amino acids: CASSPTSGLAGGTDTQYF. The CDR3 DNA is TGTGCCAGCAGCCCAACATCGGGACTAGCGGGAGGAACAGATACGCAGTATTTT.

The CDR3 DNA is TGTGCCAGCAGCTTCAACGGGAACACTGAAGCTTTCTTT. It yields the protein CASSFNGNTEAFF. The gene calls are TRBV5-4 and TRBJ1-1; D is uncertain. Germline V CDR1 and CDR2: SGHNT, YYREEE (reference sequence). The CDR3 is 13 amino acids. Deletions cut 2 bases from V and 1 base from J, with 6 bases between.

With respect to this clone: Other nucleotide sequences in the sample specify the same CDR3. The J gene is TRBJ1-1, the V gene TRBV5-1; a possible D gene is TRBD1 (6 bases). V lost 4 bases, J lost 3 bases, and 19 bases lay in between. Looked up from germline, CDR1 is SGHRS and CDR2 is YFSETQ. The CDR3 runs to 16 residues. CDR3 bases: TGCGCCAGCAGCGCTCTGACAGGACGAGGAGACACTGAAGCTTTCTTT. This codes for CASSALTGRGDTEAFF.

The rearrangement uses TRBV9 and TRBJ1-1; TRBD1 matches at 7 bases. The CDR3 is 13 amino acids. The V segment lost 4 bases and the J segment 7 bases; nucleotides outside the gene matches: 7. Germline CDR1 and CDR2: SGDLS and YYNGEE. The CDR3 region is CASSPGQAIEAFF. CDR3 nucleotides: TGTGCCAGCAGCCCTGGACAGGCGATTGAAGCTTTCTTT.